Presented here are 29 T cell receptor beta chains from one specimen sequenced in a study of blood T cell repertoires in COVID-19. Only in-frame clones appear in the TCRdb table, and some are missing; sequencing was by immunoSEQ multiplex PCR. The data show around 160,000 clones, 87% seen once. Sequencing input: peripheral blood. These receptors were collected from a man at least 80 years old with acute or convalescent COVID-19.

This clone was found once. The chain has TRBV5-4 and TRBJ2-5, with 8 positions matching TRBD2. Germline V gene sequence: CDR1 SGHNT, CDR2 YYREEE (reference sequence). V gave up 4 bases and J gave up 0 bases; unmatched junction bases: 8. The CDR3 is made up of 16 amino acids. The CDR3 DNA reads TGTGCCAGCAGCCCGGCGGGGGGCGCGTACCAAGAGACCCAGTACTTC. This encodes CASSPAGGAYQETQYF.

The genes are TRBV6-5 and TRBJ2-7, with 9 bases identical to TRBD2. J was trimmed by 4 bases and V by 9 bases; bases with no gene match: 10. This CDR3 contains 14 residues. CDR1 MNHEY and CDR2 SVGAGI come from the germline V gene. The CDR3 DNA sequence: TGTGCCAGTACAGTTAGCGGGAGACGATACGAGCAGTACTTC. Protein product: CASTVSGRRYEQYF.

The rearrangement joins TRBV3-1 (or the pseudogene TRBV3-2) to TRBJ1-2, with 10 bases that match TRBD1. The CDR3 contains 16 residues. The J segment lost 6 bases and the V segment lost 0 bases, leaving 7 bases of the junction unmatched. CDR1 is LGHDT and CDR2 is YNNKEL in the germline V gene (reference sequence). The CDR3 loop reads CASSQDVGQGENGYTF. DNA for the CDR3: TGTGCCAGCAGCCAAGATGTTGGACAGGGGGAAAATGGCTACACCTTC.

The chain is built from TRBV5-5 and TRBJ2-7; the D gene is possibly TRBD1 (6 bases). The CDR3 contains 13 residues. Looked up from germline, CDR1 is SGHKS and CDR2 is YYEKEE (reference sequence). The V gene lost 6 bases and the J gene lost 2 bases, with 12 bases spanning the gap. CDR3 in amino acids: CASNVGAAYEQYF. The CDR3 DNA sequence: TGTGCCAGCAACGTGGGGGCAGCCTACGAGCAGTACTTC.

This clone was detected once. The rearrangement joins TRBV6-2 or TRBV6-3 to TRBJ2-1; D gene unclear. Germline-derived CDR1 and CDR2 are MNHEY and SVGEGT. Trimming pared 6 bases from V and 5 bases from J, leaving 5 bases between. The CDR3 loop spans 11 amino acids. CDR3 nucleotide sequence: TGTGCCAGCAGCAGAGACAATGAGCAGTTCTTC. Its translation is CASSRDNEQFF.

The CDR3 region is CASSRRGGGAGETQYF. Written as DNA, the CDR3 is TGTGCCAGCAGTCGGCGGGGAGGGGGGGCCGGTGAGACCCAGTACTTC. This chain joins TRBV25-1 and TRBJ2-5; weak D call: TRBD2 (7 bases). CDR1 is MGHDK and CDR2 is SYGVNS in the germline V gene. There are 16 residues in the CDR3. V was shortened by 5 bases and J by 5 bases, with 21 bases between the two germline ends.

Comments on this clone: Distinct nucleotide sequences in the sample also encode this CDR3. V gene TRBV9 combines with J gene TRBJ2-1; 8 bases agree with TRBD2. Germline CDR1 and CDR2: SGDLS and YYNGEE. There are 15 residues in the CDR3. The V gene end was trimmed by 2 bases and the J gene end by 4 bases; junction bases not matched to a gene: 5. The DNA for the CDR3 is TGTGCCAGCAGCGTGGGCGGGGGGCCTTACAATGAGCAGTTCTTC. Its protein is CASSVGGGPYNEQFF.

The chain carries TRBV29-1 and TRBJ2-2, with 7 bases lining up with TRBD1. V shed 4 bases, J shed 1 base, and the junction held 6 bases outside the gene matches. The CDR3 length is 15 residues. Germline V CDR1 and CDR2: SQVTM, ANQGSEA. The CDR3 sequence is CSVADRGLNTGELFF. Written as DNA, the CDR3 is TGCAGCGTTGCGGATAGGGGGCTGAACACCGGGGAGCTGTTTTTT.

This rearrangement joins TRBV6-2 or TRBV6-3 to TRBJ2-3, with 11 bases fitting TRBD2. After removal of 6 bases from V and 1 base from J, the junction contained 3 bases not matched to a gene. Germline-derived CDR1 and CDR2 are MNHEY and SVGEGT. The CDR3 consists of 15 residues. The chain's CDR3 is CASSRTSGRTDTQYF. Here the CDR3 DNA reads TGTGCCAGCAGCCGGACTAGCGGGCGCACAGATACGCAGTATTTT.

V gene TRBV14 combines with J gene TRBJ1-1, with D unclear. The CDR3 runs to 16 residues. The germline gives CDR1 SGHDN, CDR2 FVKESK. V was trimmed by 0 bases and J by 2 bases, leaving 13 bases between them. CDR3 DNA sequence: TGTGCCAGCAGCCAAGACCGTCCGGGGAGAAACACTGAAGCTTTCTTT. Its translation: CASSQDRPGRNTEAFF.

This chain joins TRBV13 and TRBJ2-1; possible D gene TRBD1, 6 bases. The CDR3 extends over 13 amino acids. Per germline, CDR1 PRHDT and CDR2 FYEKMQ (reference sequence). Between the trimmed V and J ends, which lost 7 bases and 4 bases, there was a span of 11 bases. CDR3 region: CASTGRGYNEQFF. The CDR3, as DNA: TGTGCCAGCACAGGCAGGGGATACAATGAGCAGTTCTTC.

This chain connects TRBV9 to TRBJ2-3, with TRBD2 matching 8 bases. V gave up 3 bases and J gave up 4 bases; unmatched junction bases: 13. CDR3 size: 17 residues. CDR1 SGDLS and CDR2 YYNGEE come from the germline V gene. CDR3 residues: CASSARAAGGRPDTQYF. CDR3 in DNA: TGTGCCAGCAGCGCCCGGGCGGCGGGAGGTAGACCAGATACGCAGTATTTT. Full variable domain (rest looked up from reference TRBV9 and TRBJ2-3): DSGVTQTPKHLITATGQRVTLRCSPRSGDLSVYWYQQSLDQGLQFLIQYYNGEERAKGNILERFSAQQFPDLHSELNLSSLELGDSALYFCASSARAAGGRPDTQYFGPGTRLTVL.

This clone occurred a few times. This sequence joins TRBV5-1 and TRBJ2-2, with 10 bases fitting TRBD1. Looked up from germline, CDR1 is SGHRS and CDR2 is YFSETQ. Losses at the gene ends were 5 bases for V and 9 bases for J; bases not matched to a gene: 16. This CDR3 is 17 amino acids long. This CDR3 is CASSSKGTGVERRELFF. The CDR3 DNA reads TGCGCCAGCAGTTCGAAGGGGACAGGGGTTGAGCGACGGGAGCTGTTTTTT.

V gene TRBV7-9 combines with J gene TRBJ1-5; 10 bases are a match to TRBD1. CDR1 SEHNR and CDR2 FQNEAQ come from the germline V gene (reference sequence). Germline trimming cut 1 base from V and 7 bases from J; bases unmatched to any gene: 10. The CDR3 covers 17 residues. CDR3 DNA: TGTGCCAGCAGCTTAGTGGTTGGGACAGGGGTATTCCAGCCCCAGCATTTT. This encodes CASSLVVGTGVFQPQHF.

The rearrangement uses TRBV7-2 and TRBJ1-5; 7 positions agree with TRBD1. The CDR3 has 15 amino acids. The V and J ends lost 5 bases and 3 bases, in that order; junction bases with no gene match: 7. CDR1 and CDR2 (germline): SGHTA, FQGNSA. The CDR3 loop is CASSLNRGANQPQHF. In nucleotides, the CDR3 is TGTGCCAGCAGCCTCAACAGGGGAGCCAATCAGCCCCAGCATTTT.

The gene calls are TRBV11-2 and TRBJ1-2; 7 positions agree with TRBD1. This CDR3 spans 16 amino acids. Germline lookup yields CDR1 SGHAT and CDR2 FQNNGV. After removal of 0 bases from V and 6 bases from J, the junction contained 10 bases not matched to a gene. The CDR3 nucleotides read TGTGCCAGCAGCTTAGATCGGGTTGGAACAGGGGATGGCTACACCTTC. Amino acids: CASSLDRVGTGDGYTF.

This chain uses TRBV9 with TRBJ2-7; 7 bases line up with TRBD1. Trimming removed 6 bases from V and 0 bases from J; junction bases left unmatched: 6. The CDR3 has 14 residues. The germline V gene encodes CDR1 SGDLS and CDR2 YYNGEE. CDR3 amino acids: CASKEDRSSYEQYF. The CDR3 nucleotides are TGTGCCAGCAAGGAGGACAGGAGCTCCTACGAGCAGTACTTC.

This clone was seen once. The genes are TRBV5-8 and TRBJ2-4; 12 nucleotides match TRBD1. The J segment lost 6 bases and the V segment lost 0 bases, leaving 4 bases of the junction unmatched. Germline V lookup: CDR1 SGHTS, CDR2 YDEGEE. The CDR3 length is 16 residues. The CDR3 region has the DNA TGTGCCAGCAGCTTGGTAGGGACAGGGGGCGGAAACATTCAGTACTTC. Residues: CASSLVGTGGGNIQYF. Full variable domain (outside the CDR3, taken from reference TRBV5-8 and TRBJ2-4): EAGVTQSPTHLIKTRGQQATLRCSPISGHTSVYWYQQALGLGLQFLLWYDEGEERNRGNFPPRFSGRQFPNYSSELNVNALELEDSALYLCASSLVGTGGGNIQYFGAGTRLSVL.

The V call is TRBV28, the J call TRBJ1-2; D remains unclear. The CDR3 is 13 residues long. Trimming left V 8 bases short and J 4 bases short, with 14 bases between. From germline, CDR1 is MDHEN and CDR2 SYDVKM. The CDR3 DNA reads as TGTGCCAGCCAAAGTCGGGGTATCTATGGCTACACCTTC. Its translation is CASQSRGIYGYTF.

A single count supports this clone. The V and J genes are TRBV7-9 and TRBJ1-3; weak D call: TRBD1 (5 bases). Germline CDR1 SEHNR, CDR2 FQNEAQ (reference sequence). Trimming left V 3 bases short and J 8 bases short, with 14 bases between. This CDR3 has 14 residues. CDR3 DNA sequence: TGTGCCAGCAGCTTCGATTGGGGGGGAGACACCATATATTTT. Translating gives CASSFDWGGDTIYF.

Only a few counts were recorded for this clone. CDR3 residues: CASSRWTETSPGELFF. Here the CDR3 DNA reads TGTGCCAGTAGTCGGTGGACTGAGACATCCCCCGGGGAGCTGTTTTTT. This chain joins TRBV19 and TRBJ2-2; weak D call: TRBD2 (5 bases). The CDR3 is made up of 16 amino acids. V lost 5 bases and J 6 bases, leaving 19 bases between the germline ends. Germline V gene lookup returns CDR1 LNHDA and CDR2 SQIVND (reference sequence).

About this clone itself: Sequence at one end of the junction differs from germline and may be a read error. This chain joins TRBV15 and TRBJ2-2; 7 bases match TRBD1. Germline-derived CDR1 and CDR2 are LNHNV and YYDKDF (reference sequence). The CDR3 consists of 14 residues. Here the CDR3 DNA reads TGTGCCACCAGCGGAGACAGGGCCACCGGGGAGCTGTTTTTT. Its protein is CATSGDRATGELFF.

The rearrangement joins TRBV3-1 (or the pseudogene TRBV3-2) to TRBJ1-4, with D perhaps TRBD1 (6 bases). The CDR3 has 15 amino acids. The V gene's germline CDR1 is LGHDT and CDR2 YNNKEL (reference sequence). V lost 3 bases and J lost 0, with 8 bases in between. CDR3 amino acids: CASSQDSSTNEKLFF. The CDR3 nucleotides read TGTGCCAGCAGCCAGGACAGTTCAACTAATGAAAAACTGTTTTTT.

The chain has TRBV2 and TRBJ1-1; 9 nucleotides line up with TRBD1. CDR1 SNHLY and CDR2 FYNNEI come from the germline V gene. This CDR3 has 13 amino acids. Unmatched junction bases numbered 6, after V lost 5 bases and J lost 8 bases. CDR3 DNA: TGTGCCAGCAGTAGATGGGACAGGGCAGAAGCTTTCTTT. Amino acid sequence: CASSRWDRAEAFF.

This clone was recorded only once. The V and J genes are TRBV28 and TRBJ2-7; D is perhaps TRBD1 (5 bases). This CDR3 spans 16 amino acids. V gave up 2 bases and J gave up 5 bases, with 19 bases separating them. Germline CDR1 and CDR2: MDHEN and SYDVKM. The DNA of the CDR3 is TGTGCCAGCAGTTTAAAAGGGCAGGGATTCAGGGACGAGCAGTACTTC. Its protein product is CASSLKGQGFRDEQYF.

CDR3 DNA: TGTGCCAGCAGTGACGGGACAGGGGCCTATAATTCACCCCTCCACTTT. It encodes CASSDGTGAYNSPLHF. The V gene is TRBV25-1, the J gene TRBJ1-6; 10 bases map to TRBD1. The CDR3 spans 16 residues. CDR1 MGHDK and CDR2 SYGVNS come from the germline V gene. The V gene end was trimmed by 3 bases and the J gene end by 2 bases; junction bases not matched to a gene: 1.

The chain carries TRBV10-3 and TRBJ2-7; TRBD1 matches at 9 bases. This CDR3 comprises 13 residues. Trimming at V came to 6 bases and at J to 6 bases, leaving 6 bases not matched to a gene. Germline assignment: CDR1 ENHRY and CDR2 SYGVKD. As DNA, the CDR3 is TGTGCCATCAGGACGGGACAGGGTTCCGAGCAGTACTTC. Translating it yields CAIRTGQGSEQYF.

There are a few counts of this clone. This chain joins TRBV27 and TRBJ2-1; 10 positions agree with TRBD2. The CDR3 is 16 amino acids. Germline CDR1 is MNHEY and CDR2 is SMNVEV (reference sequence). V was clipped by 6 bases and J by 1 base; unmatched bases: 6. The CDR3 DNA is TGTGCCAGCAGGCTAGCGGGAGACGTATCCTACAATGAGCAGTTCTTC. This translates into CASRLAGDVSYNEQFF.

This chain joins TRBV7-9 and TRBJ2-1; 7 bases align to TRBD1. Germline V CDR1 and CDR2: SEHNR, FQNEAQ (reference sequence). This CDR3 has 15 amino acids. V lost 5 bases, J lost 4 bases, and 8 bases stayed unmatched. Written as DNA, the CDR3 is TGTGCCAGCAGCCGGATCGGGACAGATTACAATGAGCAGTTCTTC. It encodes CASSRIGTDYNEQFF. The full variable domain, rest sourced from reference TRBV7-9 and TRBJ2-1, is DTGVSQNPRHKITKRGQNVTFRCDPISEHNRLYWYRQTLGQGPEFLTYFQNEAQLEKSRLLSDRFSAERPKGSFSTLEIQRTEQGDSAMYLCASSRIGTDYNEQFFGPGTRLTVL.